This TCR beta chain was documented in a study of blood T cell repertoires in COVID-19. Study overall: Acute and convalescent COVID-19 specimens originated in the United States, Italy and Spain.

The CDR3 is made up of 16 amino acids. The V segment lost 2 bases and the J segment 0 bases; nucleotides outside the gene matches: 4. Per the germline V gene, CDR1 is MGHRA and CDR2 is YSYEKL. The assay was immunoSEQ multiplex PCR, and TCRdb's table has in-frame clones only and misses some. The sample yields 100,000 to 150,000 clones, roughly 80% seen once. This clone was recorded a few times. The rearrangement uses TRBV4-1 and TRBJ2-7; TRBD2 matches 10 bases. Sequencing was carried out using peripheral blood. The clonotype originates from an older man with COVID-19, enrolled during active disease. CDR3 bases: TGCGCCAGCAGCCAAAGGACTAGCGGAAGCTCCTACGAGCAGTACTTC. As protein: CASSQRTSGSSYEQYF.